These 20 T cell receptor beta chains were all obtained from the same sample, sequenced in a study of graft-versus-host responses after intestinal transplantation. These receptors' antigens are unknown. Profiling relied on immunoSEQ multiplex PCR, and the TCRdb table lists in-frame clones only, not all of them. The sample lists approximately 33,000 clones, roughly four fifths occurring once. The material was unstimulated CD8+ T cells sorted from spleen or lymph node cells, obtained before intestinal transplant. Receptor source: a human donor who received an intestinal transplant.

This chain's CDR3 is CASSLGTGGLMNTEAFF. The CDR3 DNA follows: TGTGCCAGCAGCTTAGGGACAGGGGGACTAATGAACACTGAAGCTTTCTTT. The chain recombines TRBV7-8 with TRBJ1-1; 10 bases agree with TRBD1. There are 17 residues in the CDR3. V lost 1 base, J lost 0 bases, and 5 bases stayed unmatched. The germline CDR1 and CDR2 sequences are SGHVS and FQNEAQ.

The chain is built from TRBV6-1 and TRBJ2-5; 10 positions match TRBD1. J gave up 4 bases and V 1 base, and 6 bases lay outside the gene matches. CDR3 length: 16 residues. The V gene's germline CDR1 is MNHNS and CDR2 SASEGT. In DNA, the CDR3 is TGTGCCAGCAGTGAAGATTTGGGGACAGGGGTAGAGACCCAGTACTTC. This codes for CASSEDLGTGVETQYF.

The V and J genes are TRBV5-1 and TRBJ2-1, with TRBD2 matching 9 bases. From germline, CDR1 is SGHRS and CDR2 YFSETQ. Unmatched junction bases numbered 12, after V lost 0 bases and J lost 11 bases. The CDR3 totals 16 residues. The CDR3 DNA follows: TGCGCCAGCAGCTTGGCCCTCGGACTAGCGAAGGGAAAGCAGTTCTTC. Translating gives CASSLALGLAKGKQFF.

The chain couples TRBV27 to TRBJ2-1; TRBD2 matches at 8 bases. Germline assignment: CDR1 MNHEY and CDR2 SMNVEV (reference sequence). The CDR3 has 16 amino acids. Trimming took 6 bases from V and 0 from J; bases not matched to a gene: 7. In DNA form, the CDR3 reads TGTGCCAGCAGCTCCCCCGGGACTAGCTCCTACAATGAGCAGTTCTTC. It yields the protein CASSSPGTSSYNEQFF.

The chain couples TRBV10-3 to TRBJ2-7; 9 positions agree with TRBD1. CDR1 and CDR2 (germline): ENHRY, SYGVKD. CDR3 length equals 13 residues. V lost 8 bases, J lost 6 bases, and 8 bases stayed unmatched. The CDR3 DNA sequence: TGTGCCATCGGGACAGGGAGGCTGGGCGAGCAGTACTTC. Its protein product is CAIGTGRLGEQYF.

The rearrangement joins TRBV7-8 to TRBJ2-7, with 11 bases matching TRBD1. Per the germline V gene, CDR1 is SGHVS and CDR2 is FQNEAQ. The CDR3 runs 17 residues. V was pared by 1 base and J by 0 bases, with 5 bases of the junction left unmatched. The CDR3 bases are TGTGCCAGCAGCTTAGGGACAGGGGGCCTTAGCTCCTACGAGCAGTACTTC. It is translated as CASSLGTGGLSSYEQYF.

V and J are TRBV5-4 and TRBJ2-7; possibly TRBD2 for D (5 bases). Germline values: CDR1 SGHNT, CDR2 YYREEE (reference sequence). This CDR3 spans 14 amino acids. V lost 4 bases to trimming and J lost 2 bases, with 13 bases between them. CDR3 DNA: TGTGCCAGCAGCCCCTCGATGAGGGCCTACGAGCAGTACTTC. Encoded protein: CASSPSMRAYEQYF.

This clone has only a few counts. The rearrangement joins TRBV6-5 to TRBJ2-1; 8 bases align to TRBD2. The CDR3 has 14 amino acids. V lost 10 bases, J lost 9 bases, and 14 bases stayed unmatched. Germline V CDR1 and CDR2: MNHEY, SVGAGI. In DNA, the CDR3 is TGTGCCACCCGGGAGGGGAGGGCCTCGAGTGAGCAGTTCTTC. Amino acid sequence: CATREGRASSEQFF.

This sequence joins TRBV5-1 and TRBJ2-5, with 9 bases lining up with TRBD1. V dropped 8 bases and J dropped 4; count of bases not matched to a gene: 15. Germline V gene data show CDR1 as SGHRS and CDR2 as YFSETQ. This CDR3 comprises 16 residues. CDR3 region: CARNIPGQGAVETQYF. CDR3 sequence (DNA): TGCGCCAGAAATATACCGGGACAGGGAGCGGTAGAGACCCAGTACTTC. Full variable domain (remainder filled in from reference TRBV5-1 and TRBJ2-5): KAGVTQTPRYLIKTRGQQVTLSCSPISGHRSVSWYQQTPGQGLQFLFEYFSETQRNKGNFPGRFSGRQFSNSRSEMNVSTLELGDSALYLCARNIPGQGAVETQYFGPGTRLLVL.

The chain combines TRBV5-1 with TRBJ2-3, with a weak D call TRBD2 (6 bases). Trimming pared 0 bases from V and 5 bases from J, leaving 13 bases between. The CDR3 length is 15 residues. Germline V gene lookup returns CDR1 SGHRS and CDR2 YFSETQ. The CDR3 coding sequence is TGCGCCAGCAGCTTGGGTACGGGAGAGGTAGATACGCAGTATTTT. It yields the protein CASSLGTGEVDTQYF.

The J gene is TRBJ2-1, the V gene TRBV11-3; TRBD2 matches 9 bases. Germline V CDR1 and CDR2: SGHNT, YENEEA. This CDR3 comprises 16 residues. The J segment lost 3 bases and the V segment lost 1 base, leaving 4 bases of the junction unmatched. The CDR3 DNA sequence: TGTGCCAGCAGCTTAGGGGTTAGCGGGAGCTACAATGAGCAGTTCTTC. Its translation: CASSLGVSGSYNEQFF.

The rearrangement links TRBV28 to TRBJ2-7; TRBD1 aligns across 7 bases. There are 15 residues in the CDR3. Trimming cost V 6 bases and J 3 bases; bases outside gene matches: 11. Germline V lookup: CDR1 MDHEN, CDR2 SYDVKM. The CDR3 nucleotides read TGTGCCAGCAGGACCCACACAGGGGTCGTCTACGAGCAGTACTTC. Protein product: CASRTHTGVVYEQYF.

The chain carries TRBV7-7 and TRBJ2-7; 11 nucleotides line up with TRBD2. Germline V gene data show CDR1 as SSHAT and CDR2 as FNYEAQ (reference sequence). The CDR3 runs 19 residues. The ends lost 0 bases at V and 0 bases at J; junction bases unmatched: 10. As DNA, the CDR3 is TGTGCCAGCAGCTTAGCCGGGTCTAGCGGGGGGACGAGCTCCTACGAGCAGTACTTC. Amino acids: CASSLAGSSGGTSSYEQYF.

V usage is TRBV7-8 and J usage is TRBJ1-1; D unclear. The CDR3 runs to 15 residues. V lost 2 bases to trimming and J lost 1 base, with 11 bases between them. Germline V gene lookup returns CDR1 SGHVS and CDR2 FQNEAQ. The CDR3 DNA sequence: TGTGCCAGCAGCTTATCCCATACTTGGAACACTGAAGCTTTCTTT. Translation gives CASSLSHTWNTEAFF. The variable domain in full, completed from reference TRBV7-8 and TRBJ1-1, reads GAGVSQSPRYKVAKRGQDVALRCDPISGHVSLFWYQQALGQGPEFLTYFQNEAQLDKSGLPSDRFFAERPEGSVSTLKIQRTQQEDSAVYLCASSLSHTWNTEAFFGQGTRLTVV.

This sequence joins TRBV4-2 and TRBJ2-1; perhaps TRBD2 as D (6 bases). Germline CDR1 is LGHNA and CDR2 is YNFKEQ. Deletions cut 2 bases from V and 3 bases from J, with 11 bases between. This CDR3 contains 15 residues. The CDR3 spells CASSQPGLSYNEQFF. CDR3 DNA: TGTGCCAGCAGCCAACCGGGACTCAGCTACAATGAGCAGTTCTTC.

V usage is TRBV18 and J usage is TRBJ2-7; a possible D gene is TRBD1 (5 bases). The CDR3 is made up of 16 amino acids. Germline assignment: CDR1 KGHSH and CDR2 LQKENI. V shed 0 bases and J shed 3 bases, with 15 bases lying between them. The CDR3 sequence is CASSPPEAGPFYEQYF. As DNA, the CDR3 is TGTGCCAGCTCACCACCGGAAGCAGGGCCTTTCTACGAGCAGTACTTC.

The chain is built from TRBV11-2 and TRBJ2-7, with 10 bases that match TRBD2. The CDR3 spans 14 residues. Losses at the gene ends were 4 bases for V and 4 bases for J; bases not matched to a gene: 4. Germline loops: CDR1 SGHAT, CDR2 FQNNGV. For the CDR3, the DNA is TGTGCCAGCAGCTATACTAGCGGGGAGTACGAGCAGTACTTC. It is translated as CASSYTSGEYEQYF.

The chain has TRBV27 and TRBJ1-5; 7 nucleotides align to TRBD1. The germline V gene has CDR1 MNHEY and CDR2 SMNVEV (reference sequence). V lost 3 bases, J lost 3 bases, and 2 bases stayed unmatched. CDR3 length: 14 residues. The CDR3 is CASSFGTDNQPQHF. CDR3 bases: TGTGCCAGCAGTTTCGGGACAGACAATCAGCCCCAGCATTTT.

The CDR3 sequence is CASPNPIQQGMEETQYF. The CDR3, as DNA: TGTGCCAGCCCAAACCCCATTCAACAGGGCATGGAGGAGACCCAGTACTTC. The chain employs TRBV6-4 and TRBJ2-5; D might be TRBD1 (6 bases). V gave up 8 bases and J gave up 5 bases, with 27 bases separating them. The CDR3 loop spans 17 amino acids. CDR1 and CDR2 from the germline V gene are MRHNA and SNTAGT.

This chain connects TRBV4-1 to TRBJ1-1; 7 positions agree with TRBD1. CDR1 MGHRA and CDR2 YSYEKL come from the germline V gene. The CDR3 sequence is 15 residues long. J gave up 5 bases and V 2 bases, and 8 bases lay outside the gene matches. The CDR3 region has the DNA TGCGCCAGCAGCCAACGGCGACAGGGATGGACTGAAGCTTTCTTT. It translates to CASSQRRQGWTEAFF.